This T cell receptor beta chain was recovered during a study of OX40 agonist ivuxolimab in advanced cancers. Study-wide context: Patients were dosed intravenously with ivuxolimab at 0.01 to 10 mg/kg every 2 weeks. Study-wide findings and caveats: Nonresponders, in some cases, also had low normalized T-cell clonal expansion.

As for this clone: Its antigen is not known.

V was clipped by 8 bases and J by 4 bases, with 9 bases between them. The CDR3 loop spans 12 amino acids. In germline, CDR1 is SNHLY, CDR2 FYNNEI. The assay was immunoSEQ multiplex PCR, and TCRdb's table has in-frame clones only and misses some. This sample has around 63,000 clones, with around 87% found just once. The clonotype comes from an adult with an advanced solid tumor such as melanoma, head and neck, liver or kidney cancer. The source was CD4+ or CD8+ T cells sorted from blood, collected in a trial of the OX40 agonist ivuxolimab. The chain has TRBV2 and TRBJ1-3; D gene uncertain. The CDR3 sequence is CASREEGNTIYF. In DNA form, the CDR3 reads TGTGCCAGCCGGGAGGAGGGAAACACCATATATTTT.